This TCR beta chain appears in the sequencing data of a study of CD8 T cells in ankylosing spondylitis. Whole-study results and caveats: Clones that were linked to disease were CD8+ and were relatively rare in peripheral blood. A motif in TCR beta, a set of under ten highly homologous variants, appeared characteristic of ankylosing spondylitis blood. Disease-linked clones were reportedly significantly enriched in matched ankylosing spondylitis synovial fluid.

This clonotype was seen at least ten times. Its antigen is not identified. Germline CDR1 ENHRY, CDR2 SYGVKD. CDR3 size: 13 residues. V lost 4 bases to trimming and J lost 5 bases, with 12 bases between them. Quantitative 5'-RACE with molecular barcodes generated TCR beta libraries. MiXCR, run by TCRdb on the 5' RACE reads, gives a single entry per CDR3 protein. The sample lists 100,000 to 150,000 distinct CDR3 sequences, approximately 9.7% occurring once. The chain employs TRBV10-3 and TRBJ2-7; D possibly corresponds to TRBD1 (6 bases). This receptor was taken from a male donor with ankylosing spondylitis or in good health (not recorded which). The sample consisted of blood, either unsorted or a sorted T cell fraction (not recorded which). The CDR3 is CAISVSDRHEQYF. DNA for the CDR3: TGTGCCATCAGTGTGTCGGACAGACACGAGCAGTACTTC.